A single sample is the source of the 5 T cell receptor beta chains below, sequenced in a study of T cells in Graves' hyperthyroidism and ophthalmopathy. Template material for amplifying TCR beta CDR3 regions consisted of RNA transcripts. TCR CDR3 underwent first-round RT-PCR with the HTBI primer set. Using its own MiXCR run on the multiplex PCR reads, TCRdb lists one record per CDR3 protein. The table has some 600,000 distinct CDR3 sequences, 11% to 15% seen once. Sequenced: blood. Every receptor here comes from a woman in her 30s with Graves' hyperthyroidism that later progressed to Graves' ophthalmopathy.

This clonotype was detected many times. At one end the junction does not follow the germline gene, possibly because of a read error. The genes are TRBV24-1 and TRBJ2-1; D gene ambiguous. CDR1 is KGHDR, CDR2 SFDVKD, per germline. This CDR3 has 13 amino acids. The CDR3 loop is CATSALGDHEQFF. In DNA, the CDR3 is TGTGCCACCAGTGCTTTGGGTGATCATGAGCAGTTCTTC.

This clonotype was seen many times. The chain uses TRBV7-2 and TRBJ2-2, with 7 positions matching TRBD1. The trim removed 8 bases at V and 1 base at J, leaving 4 bases unmatched. The germline gives CDR1 SGHTA, CDR2 FQGNSA. The CDR3 has 14 amino acids. The CDR3 region is CASLQGRNTGELFF. CDR3 DNA: TGTGCCAGCCTACAGGGGAGGAACACCGGGGAGCTGTTTTTT.

At least ten counts were recorded for this clonotype. The chain uses TRBV7-9 and TRBJ1-6; 7 bases are shared with TRBD1. The CDR3 is 14 amino acids. Per germline, CDR1 SEHNR and CDR2 FQNEAQ (reference sequence). The V gene end was trimmed by 5 bases and the J gene end by 7 bases; junction bases not matched to a gene: 5. The CDR3 nucleotides read TGTGCCAGCAGCCCAGGGGGGGTAAATTCACCCCTCCACTTT. This encodes CASSPGGVNSPLHF.

This chain joins TRBV5-1 and TRBJ2-7, with 14 bases matching TRBD2. The J segment lost 4 bases and the V segment lost 6 bases, leaving 9 bases of the junction unmatched. The CDR3 has 16 amino acids. Looked up from germline, CDR1 is SGHRS and CDR2 is YFSETQ. The CDR3 spells CASTPSGTSGSYEQYF. The CDR3 bases are TGCGCCAGCACCCCCTCAGGGACTAGCGGGAGTTACGAGCAGTACTTC.

This clonotype was detected only once. Germline and junction disagree at one end, which may indicate a read error. The chain couples TRBV15 to TRBJ2-1, with D unclear. The germline V gene has CDR1 LNHNV and CDR2 YYDKDF (reference sequence). This CDR3 spans 13 amino acids. CDR3 nucleotides: TGTACCACCAGCAGCTGGCGACACAATGAGCAGTTCTTC. The encoded protein is CTTSSWRHNEQFF.